The clone carrying this T cell receptor beta chain has ten or more counts. Its antigen is currently unknown. The sample comes from a study of Graves' ophthalmopathy and Graves' hyperthyroidism. Findings and caveats of the study: Ophthalmopathy progression was predicted by the model at less than 71% sensitivity and roughly 72% specificity.

Scientists amplified the TCR beta CDR3 regions from RNA transcripts. An opening RT-PCR round employed HTBI primers and preceded a second-round multiplex PCR. TCRdb called the multiplex PCR reads again in MiXCR, with one record for every CDR3 protein. The sample includes 40,000 to 50,000 distinct CDR3 sequences, 45% to 60% seen only once; the top ten take 18%. CDR1 and CDR2 (germline): LNHDA, SQIVND (reference sequence). Trimming left V 3 bases short and J 6 bases short, with 15 bases between. The CDR3 length is 15 residues. J is TRBJ1-5 and V is TRBV19, with a possible D match to TRBD1 (5 bases). The TCR was taken from an adult man with Graves' ophthalmopathy. Sequenced sample: peripheral blood. The DNA of the CDR3 is TGTGCCAGTAGTATGGGACCAGGGTACAGTCAGCCCCAGCATTTT. It encodes CASSMGPGYSQPQHF. Filled out from reference TRBV19 and TRBJ1-5, the complete variable domain reads DGGITQSPKYLFRKEGQNVTLSCEQNLNHDAMYWYRQDPGQGLRLIYYSQIVNDFQKGDIAEGYSVSREKKESFPLTVTSAQKNPTAFYLCASSMGPGYSQPQHFGDGTRLSIL.